Listed here are 18 T cell receptor beta chains from one sample, sequenced in a study of identical twins. Each CDR3 protein is one row after TCRdb ran MiXCR on the 5' RACE reads. The sample records roughly 350,000 distinct CDR3 sequences, 9% to 10% being singletons. Specimen: naive T cells sorted from blood. These receptors all stem from a woman aged 45-65 years in good health.

The J gene is TRBJ1-5, the V gene TRBV4-1, with TRBD1 identical over 8 bases. The trim removed 2 bases at V and 7 bases at J, leaving 10 bases unmatched. The length of the CDR3 is 16 residues. The germline V gene has CDR1 MGHRA and CDR2 YSYEKL. CDR3 sequence (DNA): TGCGCCAGCAGCCAATTAGGACAGGGTAAGATACAGCCCCAGCATTTT. Translated, it gives CASSQLGQGKIQPQHF.

Only one count was recorded for this clonotype. The CDR3 sequence: CASTHRAGGYNEQFF. The CDR3 DNA follows: TGTGCCAGTACCCACCGGGCGGGAGGATACAATGAGCAGTTCTTC. The chain has TRBV19 and TRBJ2-1; 8 bases are a match to TRBD2. Germline loops: CDR1 LNHDA, CDR2 SQIVND (reference sequence). V trimming: 7 bases; J trimming: 4 bases; junction bases outside the gene matches: 9. The CDR3 runs to 15 residues.

This clonotype was counted between two and nine times. The chain carries TRBV7-9 and TRBJ2-7, with D possibly being TRBD1 or TRBD2 (5 bases each). Germline assignment: CDR1 SEHNR and CDR2 FQNEAQ (reference sequence). Trimming removed 3 bases from V and 3 bases from J, with 15 bases in between. There are 15 residues in the CDR3. The CDR3 here is CASSLGVGLIYEQYF. For the CDR3, the DNA is TGTGCCAGCAGCTTGGGGGTAGGGTTAATCTACGAGCAGTACTTC.

This clonotype was detected ten times or more. This chain links TRBV5-6 with TRBJ2-1; 15 bases fit TRBD2. With V trimmed by 3 bases and J by 10 bases, 8 bases remained unmatched. The CDR3 is made up of 16 amino acids. CDR1 is SGHDT and CDR2 is YYEEEE in the germline V gene. The CDR3 nucleotides read TGTGCCAGCAGCTCAGGGACTAGCGGGAGGCTGTGGGAGCAGTTCTTC. Protein sequence: CASSSGTSGRLWEQFF.

This clonotype has just a few counts. This chain links TRBV6-5 with TRBJ2-1; D may match TRBD1 or TRBD2 (5 bases each). The CDR3 contains 13 residues. CDR1 and CDR2 from the germline V gene are MNHEY and SVGAGI. V dropped 4 bases and J dropped 9 bases, with 13 bases sitting between them. The CDR3 bases are TGTGCCAGCAGTTCTGGGGGAGCGACTGAGCAGTTCTTC. Translating it yields CASSSGGATEQFF.

This clonotype was detected a few times. The chain is built from TRBV29-1 and TRBJ1-4, with D possibly TRBD1 on 6 matching bases. This CDR3 is built from 14 residues. With 5 bases removed from V and 4 bases from J, the gap between germline ends came to 14 bases. CDR1 SQVTM and CDR2 ANQGSEA come from the germline V gene. CDR3 region: CSVTRGQNNEKLFF. DNA of the CDR3: TGCAGCGTTACCAGAGGACAGAATAATGAAAAACTGTTTTTT.

The chain has TRBV4-1 and TRBJ1-4; D is ambiguous. Germline-derived CDR1 and CDR2 are MGHRA and YSYEKL. The CDR3 totals 16 residues. Trimming stripped 3 bases from V and 0 bases from J, with 11 bases between. CDR3 region: CASSQGPTATNEKLFF. The CDR3 nucleotides are TGCGCCAGCAGCCAGGGCCCCACCGCAACTAATGAAAAACTGTTTTTT.

The chain has TRBV6-5 and TRBJ2-7; TRBD1 aligns across 11 bases. In germline, CDR1 is MNHEY, CDR2 SVGAGI. J gave up 4 bases and V 5 bases, and 7 bases lay outside the gene matches. The CDR3 loop spans 15 amino acids. In nucleotides, the CDR3 is TGTGCCAGCAGTCAGGGACAGGGGGGCTTTTACGAGCAGTACTTC. It specifies CASSQGQGGFYEQYF.

The chain is built from TRBV30 and TRBJ1-2; TRBD1 is a possible D gene (5 bases). This CDR3 is built from 13 residues. Germline CDR1 GTSNPN, CDR2 SVGIG (reference sequence). Trimming pared 1 base from V and 6 bases from J, leaving 12 bases between. CDR3 amino acids: CAWSEPGPNGYTF. Here the CDR3 DNA reads TGTGCCTGGAGTGAACCAGGGCCAAATGGCTACACCTTC.

The rearrangement joins TRBV29-1 to TRBJ2-5, with a weak D call TRBD1 (5 bases). This CDR3 is built from 16 residues. Per germline, CDR1 SQVTM and CDR2 ANQGSEA. Trimming took 1 base from V and 4 from J, leaving 19 bases between them. The CDR3 nucleotides are TGCAGCGTTGAAGGACCCCCCCAGGGCGGTCGAGAGACCCAGTACTTC. Translation: CSVEGPPQGGRETQYF.

This clonotype was picked up a small number of times. The rearrangement uses TRBV5-1 and TRBJ2-7, with 9 bases matching TRBD1. The CDR3 consists of 14 residues. In germline, CDR1 is SGHRS, CDR2 YFSETQ. Trimming at V came to 1 base and at J to 3 bases, leaving 2 bases not matched to a gene. The CDR3 DNA reads as TGCGCCAGCAGCTTGTCGACAGGGGGCTACGAGCAGTACGTC. It translates to CASSLSTGGYEQYV.

The chain uses TRBV5-1 and TRBJ2-1, with 7 positions matching TRBD2. J was trimmed by 11 bases and V by 4 bases; bases with no gene match: 15. CDR3 length: 15 amino acids. Germline V CDR1 and CDR2: SGHRS, YFSETQ. The CDR3 region is CASSGSGTPSGQQFF. The DNA for the CDR3 is TGCGCCAGCAGCGGGAGCGGGACCCCCTCCGGACAGCAGTTCTTC.

V usage is TRBV7-6 and J usage is TRBJ2-5; D tentatively fits TRBD1 or TRBD2 (6 bases each). Germline loops: CDR1 SGHVS, CDR2 FNYEAQ. The CDR3 has 15 residues. The germline V and J ends were trimmed by 0 bases and 1 base, with 9 bases remaining between them. The CDR3 sequence is CASSLAGGTQETQYF. CDR3 sequence (DNA): TGTGCCAGCAGCTTAGCAGGGGGGACCCAAGAGACCCAGTACTTC.

This clonotype was counted only a few times. The V call is TRBV12-3 or TRBV12-4, the J call TRBJ1-1, with a possible D match to TRBD1 (6 bases). The V end lost 4 bases, the J end lost 10 bases, and 16 bases lay between the germline ends. The CDR3 runs 13 residues. Written as DNA, the CDR3 is TGTGCCAGCAGTTATAATTTGGGCAGGGGAGCTTTCTTT. It is translated as CASSYNLGRGAFF.

This clonotype came up a few times. The chain uses TRBV4-2 and TRBJ2-3; TRBD2 agrees at 14 bases. CDR3 length: 18 residues. Germline lookup yields CDR1 LGHNA and CDR2 YNFKEQ. The V gene end was trimmed by 2 bases and the J gene end by 1 base; junction bases not matched to a gene: 5. CDR3 protein: CASSQSRLAGGRTDTQYF. CDR3 bases: TGTGCCAGCAGCCAATCCCGACTAGCGGGAGGGCGCACAGATACGCAGTATTTT.

The chain couples TRBV7-9 to TRBJ2-5; D is unresolved. The germline CDR1 and CDR2 sequences are SEHNR and FQNEAQ (reference sequence). The V gene lost 1 base and the J gene lost 1 base, with 7 bases spanning the gap. CDR3 size: 14 residues. In nucleotides, the CDR3 is TGTGCCAGCAGCTTAGTTTCGAGCCAAGAGACCCAGTACTTC. Its protein product is CASSLVSSQETQYF.

In its sample, this clonotype was seen many times. The chain combines TRBV7-8 with TRBJ2-1; D not certain. This CDR3 has 12 amino acids. Trimming removed 5 bases at V and 7 bases at J, with 9 bases between. Germline CDR1 reads SGHVS; CDR2 reads FQNEAQ. In DNA form, the CDR3 reads TGTGCCAGCAGCACCGACCGGAATGAGCAGTTCTTC. It yields the protein CASSTDRNEQFF.

This clonotype was detected a few times. The chain recombines TRBV15 with TRBJ2-1, with TRBD2 matching over 7 bases. From germline, CDR1 is LNHNV and CDR2 YYDKDF (reference sequence). This CDR3 is built from 15 residues. V lost 8 bases, J lost 3 bases, and 10 bases stayed unmatched. The CDR3 bases are TGTGCCACCGCCGGGCTGAGCGGGAACTACAATGAGCAGTTCTTC. This encodes CATAGLSGNYNEQFF.